The T cell receptor (beta chain) under discussion was sequenced for a study of blood T cell repertoires in COVID-19 (TCRdb year 2020). Context from the whole study: For ImmuneRACE Cohort 3, a participant was defined as recovered based on two consecutive negative NP/OP PCR tests, clearance by a healthcare professional, or resolution of symptoms. The collaborator samples originated in the United States, Italy and Spain and spanned the acute and convalescent phases of COVID-19. The prospective study material was composed of cDNA or gDNA derived from T cells, B-cell-depleted T cells, or PBMCs. Deeply sampled blood TCRbeta repertoires from subjects exposed to, actively infected with, or recovered from COVID-19 were included in the dataset. The repertoires were released in a freely available public database meant as a resource for research on the immune response to SARS-CoV-2. The samples were drawn from the first 160 participants of the ongoing ImmuneRACE study and from under 1,500 subjects provided by 6 global collaborators. Nearly every sample came with metadata listing a de-identified subject ID, COVID-19 status, age in years and sex. HLA class I and class II types, where available, came from metadata supplied by the sample provider rather than from assay-based typing. Findings and caveats that apply to the study as a whole: The quantity of clinical and demographic metadata differed by source and by participant and was supplied without curation.

Participants in the prospective study were aged roughly 18 to 89 years, lived in 20 to 25 United States geographic areas, and enrolled through a virtual design. Cohort assignment in the prospective study relied on participant-reported clinical history from a screening survey and a study questionnaire. Mobile phlebotomists in the prospective study collected whole blood, serum and a nasopharyngeal or oropharyngeal swab from every participant. Prospective study participants could optionally give additional blood draws and questionnaires over a roughly two-month period. Blood samples from the prospective study were shipped frozen or at room temperature prior to DNA extraction. Regarding this clone: Its antigen remains undetermined. Base quality data are lacking; no much larger clone is found one base away.

Counted from cysteine to phenylalanine, this CDR3 has 15 amino acids. CDR3 DNA only is kept here, 45 bases in frame from base 1. V is reduced by 6 bases and J by 0 bases, leaving a spacing of 12 bases between them. The germline V gene (reference sequence) provides CDR1 MNHEY and CDR2 SMNVEV. The immunoSEQ Assay, a bias-controlled multiplex PCR, was used to amplify TCRbeta CDR3 regions from genomic DNA. In the source study's methods: Within the assay, amplification of reference gene primers was used to estimate how many nucleated cells each sample contained. To quantify the absolute abundance of each unique TCRbeta CDR3 rearrangement, sequence reads were collapsed and filtered. Productive Simpson clonality was computed per sample as the square root of Simpson's diversity index over productive rearrangements. TCRdb holds this immuneACCESS table with in-frame rearrangements only. Some clones are missing; in checked studies, unresolved V genes explain under half, and the rest has no known cause. The V and J calls and the clone size are those of that table, but D and trimming were determined from the DNA. For this sample the table gives under 200,000 clones, of which 79% were detected only once. About 20% of the sample goes to the ten largest clones.

The sample comprised PBMCs or T cells enriched from blood (not recorded which). The chain joins TRBV27 to TRBJ2-1; the D gene is perhaps TRBD1, on 6 matching bases. The TCR originated in a woman in her seventies in a cohort exposed to, infected with or recovered from COVID-19 (not recorded which). For the CDR3, the sequence is CASRQTGSSYNEQFF. Here is the DNA: TGTGCCAGCAGGCAAACAGGGAGCTCCTACAATGAGCAGTTCTTC.